What follows are 8 T cell receptor beta chains derived from one specimen sequenced in a study of shared clonotypes between healthy human individuals. Libraries were prepared by immunoSEQ multiplex PCR; TCRdb keeps only in-frame clonotypes and omits some of them. The data contain approximately 2.5 million clones, under 95% of them singletons. The sequenced sample was naive CD4+ T cells from PBMCs. The subset is: CD45RA+ positively selected. The receptors shown here come from a man between 18 and 29 years old in good health. Some clones in this sample may be carry-over from other donors' samples.

CDR3 DNA sequence: TGTGCCAGCAGTGAAATCCTAGCCAAAAACATTCAGTACTTC. This translates into CASSEILAKNIQYF. V usage is TRBV2 and J usage is TRBJ2-4; D remains unclear. Germline loops: CDR1 SNHLY, CDR2 FYNNEI. V was trimmed by 2 bases and J by 0 bases, leaving 5 bases between them. The CDR3 has 14 amino acids.

V gene TRBV11-2 combines with J gene TRBJ2-1; a possible D gene is TRBD1 (5 bases). The CDR3 sequence is 14 residues long. V was shortened by 5 bases and J by 9 bases, with 17 bases between the two germline ends. CDR1 SGHAT and CDR2 FQNNGV come from the germline V gene. CDR3 sequence reads: CASSPGTGWGEQFF. In DNA, the CDR3 is TGTGCCAGCAGCCCAGGCACAGGTTGGGGTGAGCAGTTCTTC.

On this clone: In the same sample, other DNA sequences code for this CDR3. This sequence joins TRBV7-2 and TRBJ2-3; D uncertain. The CDR3 covers 11 residues. V lost 5 bases, J lost 6 bases, and 6 bases lay in between. Per germline, CDR1 SGHTA and CDR2 FQGNSA. CDR3: CASSPRDTQYF. The CDR3 region has the DNA TGTGCCAGCAGCCCACGGGATACGCAGTATTTT.

The rearrangement links TRBV6-5 to TRBJ1-2; possibly TRBD1 for D (5 bases). Trimming removed 1 base at V and 8 bases at J, with 14 bases between. The CDR3 extends over 14 amino acids. Germline values: CDR1 MNHEY, CDR2 SVGAGI. The CDR3 spells CASSYWGGEAGYTF. The CDR3 DNA follows: TGTGCCAGCAGTTACTGGGGGGGGGAGGCGGGCTACACCTTC.

The chain employs TRBV5-1 and TRBJ2-3; D remains unclear. The germline V and J ends were trimmed by 4 bases and 6 bases, with 9 bases remaining between them. This CDR3 comprises 12 residues. From germline, CDR1 is SGHRS and CDR2 YFSETQ. The CDR3 spells CASSPGSDTQYF. The CDR3 coding sequence is TGCGCCAGCAGCCCCGGGTCGGATACGCAGTATTTT.

The rearrangement joins TRBV29-1 to TRBJ2-7; 7 bases are a match to TRBD1. The CDR3 totals 12 residues. CDR1 and CDR2 (germline): SQVTM, ANQGSEA. Germline trimming cut 3 bases from V and 5 bases from J; bases unmatched to any gene: 4. CDR3 sequence (DNA): TGCAGCGTTGACAGGGGGTTCGACGAGCAGTACTTC. Translating it yields CSVDRGFDEQYF.

The chain joins TRBV4-2 to TRBJ1-2; D ambiguous. CDR3 length equals 15 residues. Deletions cut 0 bases from V and 0 bases from J, with 8 bases between. CDR1 LGHNA and CDR2 YNFKEQ come from the germline V gene. The CDR3 coding sequence is TGTGCCAGCAGCCAAGACGCCAGTTCTAACTATGGCTACACCTTC. Translation: CASSQDASSNYGYTF.

The V call is TRBV28, the J call TRBJ1-5; TRBD1 might be the D (5 bases). V lost 10 bases and J 0 bases, leaving 19 bases between the germline ends. CDR1 is MDHEN, CDR2 SYDVKM, per germline. The CDR3 totals 16 residues. The CDR3 nucleotides read TGTGCCACCTTCGAGAGGGGAAGAGTTAGCAATCAGCCCCAGCATTTT. This sequence encodes CATFERGRVSNQPQHF.